These T cell receptor beta chains were read from a single sample in a study of PD-1 blockade in classical Hodgkin lymphoma. This table comes from immunoSEQ multiplex PCR, and its TCRdb copy is limited to in-frame clones, with some not included. The sample includes roughly 92,000 clones, around 90% of them seen just once. Sequenced here: peripheral blood mononuclear cells (PBMCs), sampled at baseline. These receptors all stem from a human donor with classical Hodgkin lymphoma. Each CDR3 is given with its conserved first and last residue. A D gene is named only where the DNA matches it firmly. The listing skips clone size in some rows; elsewhere it reads once, few, many or a size class.

V	D	J	size	CDR3	DNA
TRBV7-8	.	TRBJ1-1	once	CASSLGLDTEAFF	TGTGCCAGCAGCTTAGGACTGGACACTGAAGCTTTCTTT
TRBV7-7	TRBD2	TRBJ2-5	.	CASSPMTSGLQTQYF	TGTGCTAGCAGCCCAATGACTAGCGGATTGCAGACCCAGTACTTC
TRBV7-6	.	TRBJ1-1	.	CASSLTVNTEAFF	TGTGCCAGCAGCCTGACAGTGAACACTGAAGCTTTCTTT
TRBV7-9	.	TRBJ1-1	.	CASSRKGGTEAFF	TGTGCCAGCAGCCGTAAGGGGGGTACCGAAGCTTTCTTT
TRBV5-1	.	TRBJ2-6	.	CASRGLSGPGGSGANVLTF	TGCGCCAGCCGCGGCCTTTCGGGCCCCGGAGGCTCTGGGGCCAACGTCCTGACTTTC
TRBV30	TRBD1	TRBJ2-7	.	CAWSRGLHEQYF	TGTGCCTGGAGTAGGGGGCTCCACGAGCAGTACTTC
TRBV2	.	TRBJ1-5	.	CASSEASTATHQPQHF	TGTGCCAGCAGTGAAGCCTCCACAGCGACGCATCAGCCCCAGCATTTT
TRBV10-3	TRBD1	TRBJ1-2	.	CAISETSPTGGNYGYTF	TGTGCCATCAGTGAGACAAGCCCTACAGGGGGCAACTATGGCTACACCTTC
TRBV10-3	.	TRBJ2-7	few	CAISESMGRGSEQYF	TGTGCCATCAGTGAGTCGATGGGGAGGGGGTCCGAGCAGTACTTC
TRBV13	.	TRBJ2-5	.	CASSGRGWGLGQETQYF	TGTGCCAGCAGCGGTCGGGGGTGGGGCCTCGGACAAGAGACCCAGTACTTC
TRBV9	.	TRBJ2-7	few	CASSVDASTYEQYF	TGTGCCAGCAGCGTAGACGCCAGCACCTACGAGCAGTACTTC
TRBV28	.	TRBJ1-1	.	CASSPTPPGGWEAFF	TGTGCCAGCAGTCCCACCCCCCCCGGGGGCTGGGAAGCTTTCTTT
TRBV5-5	.	TRBJ2-3	.	CASMIQVGAFASTDTQYF	TGTGCCAGCATGATCCAAGTCGGGGCGTTCGCCAGCACAGATACGCAGTATTTT
TRBV28	.	TRBJ2-1	.	CAIQRGNSYNEQFF	TGTGCCATCCAACGGGGTAACTCCTACAATGAGCAGTTCTTC
TRBV5-6	.	TRBJ1-2	.	CASSFGGGYGYTF	TGTGCCAGCAGCTTCGGCGGTGGCTATGGCTACACCTTC
TRBV6-1	TRBD1	TRBJ1-1	.	CASSWDRGDTEAFF	TGTGCCAGCAGCTGGGACAGGGGGGACACTGAAGCTTTCTTT
TRBV4-1	TRBD2	TRBJ2-3	.	CASSQRNASGNTDTQYF	TGCGCCAGCAGCCAAAGAAATGCTAGCGGGAACACAGATACGCAGTATTTT
TRBV28	.	TRBJ1-5	few	CASSLERVQPQHF	TGTGCCAGCAGTCTCGAAAGGGTTCAGCCCCAGCATTTT
TRBV7-2	.	TRBJ2-5	.	CASSITFGLARGETQYF	TGTGCCAGCAGCATAACTTTCGGCCTAGCCCGAGGGGAGACCCAGTACTTC
TRBV28	TRBD1	TRBJ2-7	.	CASSAGQGFSYEQYF	TGTGCCAGCAGCGCCGGACAGGGATTCTCCTACGAGCAGTACTTC
TRBV5-1	.	TRBJ2-2	.	CASSLVRGTGELFF	TGCGCCAGCAGCTTGGTTCGGGGAACCGGGGAGCTGTTTTTT
TRBV19	.	TRBJ2-3	.	CASSISPASTDTQYF	TGTGCCAGTAGTATAAGTCCGGCAAGCACAGATACGCAGTATTTT
TRBV5-1	TRBD2	TRBJ2-3	.	CASSSVRTSVSVSNTDTQYF	TGCGCCAGCAGCTCGGTGCGGACTAGCGTTTCGGTATCGAACACAGATACGCAGTATTTT
TRBV4-1	.	TRBJ2-7	.	CASSQDTGQRGYEQYF	TGCGCCAGCAGCCAAGATACTGGACAACGTGGTTACGAGCAGTACTTC
TRBV2	.	TRBJ2-1	.	CASSGGIHEQFF	TGTGCCAGCAGCGGGGGCATTCATGAGCAGTTCTTC
TRBV4-1	.	TRBJ2-1	few	CASSQDRGGGTRNPEQFF	TGCGCCAGCAGCCAAGATCGAGGGGGGGGCACTAGGAACCCCGAGCAGTTCTTC
TRBV7-9	.	TRBJ2-2	.	CAAGLGAGELFF	TGTGCCGCCGGACTGGGGGCCGGGGAGCTGTTTTTT
TRBV5-8	TRBD2	TRBJ2-2	.	CASRLSGRNLYTGELFF	TGTGCCAGCAGACTAAGCGGGAGGAATTTATACACCGGGGAGCTGTTTTTT
TRBV9	.	TRBJ2-5	.	CASSVAGGAGETQYF	TGTGCCAGCAGCGTAGCTGGGGGCGCAGGGGAGACCCAGTACTTC
TRBV6-1	TRBD1	TRBJ1-2	.	CASSRDRSDYGYTF	TGTGCCAGCAGCCGGGACAGGTCGGACTATGGCTACACCTTC
TRBV5-1	.	TRBJ1-2	.	CASSLGVKQGDGCTF	TGCGCCAGCAGCTTGGGGGTCAAACAGGGAGATGGCTGCACCTTC
TRBV27	.	TRBJ2-5	.	CASSFMGQETQYF	TGTGCCAGCAGTTTCATGGGGCAAGAGACCCAGTACTTC
TRBV5-1	TRBD2	TRBJ2-5	.	CASSPRLAGVPETQYF	TGCGCCAGCAGCCCTCGACTAGCGGGAGTGCCAGAGACCCAGTACTTC
TRBV6-5	.	TRBJ1-1	once	CASSTGRLNTEAFF	TGTGCCAGCAGTACAGGACGACTGAACACTGAAGCTTTCTTT
TRBV27	.	TRBJ1-5	.	CASSFTGTVQPQHF	TGTGCCAGCAGTTTTACAGGGACGGTTCAGCCCCAGCATTTT
TRBV6-1	.	TRBJ1-1	.	CASSEGWNEAFF	TGTGCCAGCAGTGAAGGGTGGAATGAAGCTTTCTTT
TRBV2	TRBD1	TRBJ1-4	.	CASKVDRGFEKLFF	TGTGCCAGCAAAGTGGACAGGGGCTTTGAAAAACTGTTTTTT
TRBV28	TRBD1	TRBJ1-2	once	CASLPPGQGRGYTF	TGTGCCAGCCTCCCCCCGGGACAGGGAAGGGGCTACACCTTC
TRBV6-5	TRBD2	TRBJ2-7	.	CATRAGAAAAYEQYF	TGTGCCACCAGAGCGGGGGCAGCTGCTGCCTACGAGCAGTACTTC
TRBV6-6	.	TRBJ1-2	.	CASSPLRGGNYGYTF	TGTGCCAGCAGCCCTTTGAGGGGTGGCAACTATGGCTACACCTTC
TRBV2	.	TRBJ1-1	.	CASSEANQGPLGAFF	TGTGCCAGCAGTGAAGCGAATCAGGGGCCGTTGGGGGCTTTCTTT
TRBV30	.	TRBJ2-1	.	CAWSDHHRAFF	TGTGCCTGGAGTGACCACCACCGGGCGTTCTTC
TRBV5-6	.	TRBJ2-3	.	CASGQRGWISSDNTQYF	TGTGCCAGCGGTCAAAGGGGCTGGATTTCGTCGGACAATACGCAGTATTTT
TRBV6-5	.	TRBJ2-6	.	CASSYFQGSGANVLTF	TGTGCCAGCAGTTATTTCCAGGGTAGTGGGGCCAACGTCCTGACTTTC